The entry below describes one TCR beta chain. Its cognate antigen is unknown. Primers: 60 Vbeta forward and 13 Jbeta reverse. Only in-frame clones appear in the TCRdb table, and some are missing; sequencing was by immunoSEQ multiplex PCR. The sample lists 100,000 to 120,000 clones, 70% to 85% seen once, with about 6.6% in the top ten. These data come from a study of cytomegalovirus exposure and HLA in healthy donors. Overall study results and limits: Per published accounts, TCR beta sequences correctly predicted the HLA-A and HLA-B alleles of most subjects.

This CDR3 has 16 residues. The germline V gene has CDR1 LNHNV and CDR2 YYDKDF (reference sequence). Trimming took off 0 bases at V and 6 bases at J, with 17 bases between the two ends. The sequence derives from a man aged 30 to 45 in good health and CMV-seropositive. Sequencing input: PBMCs. The chain links TRBV15 to TRBJ1-2, with D perhaps TRBD1 (5 bases). This chain's CDR3 is CATSRDLGRAYDGYTF. The CDR3 nucleotides read TGTGCCACCAGCAGAGATTTGGGCAGGGCTTATGATGGCTACACCTTC.